Shown below are 21 T cell receptor beta chains from a single sample sequenced in a study of cytomegalovirus exposure and HLA in healthy donors. Primers: 60 Vbeta forward and 13 Jbeta reverse. The method was immunoSEQ multiplex PCR; TCRdb's version includes in-frame clones alone and lacks a portion of them. The repertoire consists of under 200,000 clones, with almost 85% occurring once and the leading ten covering roughly 0.5%. Sequencing input: PBMCs. Every receptor here comes from a woman in her fifties or sixties in good health and CMV-seronegative.

The gene calls are TRBV7-9 and TRBJ1-1; D perhaps matches TRBD1 (5 bases). Looked up from germline, CDR1 is SEHNR and CDR2 is FQNEAQ (reference sequence). This CDR3 spans 16 amino acids. V was cut by 4 bases and J by 0 bases, with 15 bases left in between. The CDR3 reads CASSSPGGLMNTEAFF. CDR3 nucleotides: TGTGCCAGCAGCTCCCCGGGGGGTCTTATGAACACTGAAGCTTTCTTT. The entire variable domain, with the rest obtained from reference TRBV7-9 and TRBJ1-1, is as follows: DTGVSQNPRHKITKRGQNVTFRCDPISEHNRLYWYRQTLGQGPEFLTYFQNEAQLEKSRLLSDRFSAERPKGSFSTLEIQRTEQGDSAMYLCASSSPGGLMNTEAFFGQGTRLTVV.

This clone came up once. V and J are TRBV13 and TRBJ1-6; D possibly corresponds to TRBD1 (6 bases). The germline gives CDR1 PRHDT, CDR2 FYEKMQ (reference sequence). Trimming left V 5 bases short and J 10 bases short, with 18 bases between. This CDR3 contains 15 residues. Here the CDR3 reads CASSPREVGTSPLHF. The CDR3 DNA reads TGTGCCAGCAGCCCTCGAGAGGTCGGGACATCACCCCTCCACTTT. The full variable domain, rest sourced from reference TRBV13 and TRBJ1-6, is AAGVIQSPRHLIKEKRETATLKCYPIPRHDTVYWYQQGPGQDPQFLISFYEKMQSDKGSIPDRFSAQQFSDYHSELNMSSLELGDSALYFCASSPREVGTSPLHFGNGTRLTVT.

The CDR3 DNA follows: TGTGCCAGCAGTGACGAGGGGAACACTGAAGCTTTCTTT. Translated: CASSDEGNTEAFF. The V and J genes are TRBV2 and TRBJ1-1; no definite D call. From germline, CDR1 is SNHLY and CDR2 FYNNEI. CDR3 length: 13 amino acids. The V and J ends lost 3 bases and 1 base respectively, with 6 bases between them. The variable domain in full, with the rest retrieved from reference TRBV2 and TRBJ1-1, is EPEVTQTPSHQVTQMGQEVILRCVPISNHLYFYWYRQILGQKVEFLVSFYNNEISEKSEIFDDQFSVERPDGSNFTLKIRSTKLEDSAMYFCASSDEGNTEAFFGQGTRLTVV.

This clone was observed a single time. V usage is TRBV6-4 and J usage is TRBJ2-1, with D possibly TRBD2 on 6 matching bases. V lost 0 bases to trimming and J lost 0 bases, with 6 bases between them. The germline CDR1 and CDR2 sequences are MRHNA and SNTAGT. This CDR3 is built from 15 residues. As DNA, the CDR3 is TGTGCCAGCAGTGACTCTAGCGGCTCCTACAATGAGCAGTTCTTC. Its protein product is CASSDSSGSYNEQFF.

The chain combines TRBV6-5 with TRBJ1-1, with D uncertain. The ends were cut back, 0 bases at V and 1 base at J, with 9 bases in the middle. The CDR3 length is 15 residues. Germline V gene sequence: CDR1 MNHEY, CDR2 SVGAGI. In DNA, the CDR3 is TGTGCCAGCAGTTACTCGAGTCGGGGGAACACTGAAGCTTTCTTT. It encodes CASSYSSRGNTEAFF.

The rearrangement links TRBV4-1 to TRBJ1-5, with D possibly matching TRBD1 (6 bases). CDR3 size: 18 residues. With 1 base removed from V and 5 bases from J, the gap between germline ends came to 21 bases. Germline CDR1 reads MGHRA; CDR2 reads YSYEKL. The CDR3 protein is CASSQVFGPGGADQPQHF. The CDR3 DNA reads as TGCGCCAGCAGCCAAGTCTTCGGCCCGGGGGGCGCGGATCAGCCCCAGCATTTT.

This chain uses TRBV5-4 with TRBJ2-7; TRBD2 is a possible D gene (6 bases). Germline assignment: CDR1 SGHNT and CDR2 YYREEE (reference sequence). The CDR3 consists of 17 residues. The V end was cut by 4 bases, the J end by 0 bases, with 20 bases between. CDR3 loop: CASSLPHVGGISYEQYF. In nucleotides, the CDR3 is TGTGCCAGCAGCCTACCCCATGTGGGGGGTATCTCCTACGAGCAGTACTTC. Full variable domain (rest looked up from reference TRBV5-4 and TRBJ2-7): ETGVTQSPTHLIKTRGQQVTLRCSSQSGHNTVSWYQQALGQGPQFIFQYYREEENGRGNFPPRFSGLQFPNYSSELNVNALELDDSALYLCASSLPHVGGISYEQYFGPGTRLTVT.

The V and J genes are TRBV4-3 and TRBJ1-3, with TRBD1 matching over 8 bases. The germline gives CDR1 LGHNA, CDR2 YSLEER. This CDR3 is built from 17 residues. V lost 0 bases to trimming and J lost 4 bases; unmatched junction nucleotides: 8. The CDR3 is CASSQDSWTGRGNTIYF. DNA for the CDR3: TGCGCCAGCAGCCAAGATTCCTGGACAGGGAGAGGAAACACCATATATTTT.

The chain recombines TRBV15 with TRBJ1-5; D uncertain. CDR3 length: 17 amino acids. The germline V and J ends were trimmed by 0 bases and 6 bases, with 18 bases remaining between them. Germline CDR1 and CDR2: LNHNV and YYDKDF (reference sequence). The CDR3 loop is CATSRDLATSGSQPQHF. The CDR3, as DNA: TGTGCCACCAGCAGAGATCTAGCGACGTCCGGGAGTCAGCCCCAGCATTTT.

This chain joins TRBV13 and TRBJ2-7, with 9 bases aligning to TRBD1. CDR1 and CDR2 from the germline V gene are PRHDT and FYEKMQ (reference sequence). V shed 5 bases, J shed 5 bases, and the junction held 7 bases outside the gene matches. This CDR3 contains 14 residues. The CDR3 bases are TGTGCCAGCAGCCCCACAGGGGGCTGGAACGAGCAGTACTTC. It codes for CASSPTGGWNEQYF. The complete variable domain, with remaining parts taken from reference TRBV13 and TRBJ2-7, reads AAGVIQSPRHLIKEKRETATLKCYPIPRHDTVYWYQQGPGQDPQFLISFYEKMQSDKGSIPDRFSAQQFSDYHSELNMSSLELGDSALYFCASSPTGGWNEQYFGPGTRLTVT.

The V gene is TRBV4-3, the J gene TRBJ1-3; D remains ambiguous. The CDR3 length is 14 residues. Germline V gene lookup returns CDR1 LGHNA and CDR2 YSLEER. The V end was cut by 3 bases, the J end by 0 bases, with 6 bases between. CDR3: CASSHEGSGNTIYF. For the CDR3, the DNA is TGCGCCAGCAGCCACGAGGGCTCTGGAAACACCATATATTTT.

The chain joins TRBV5-4 to TRBJ1-1; 12 bases align to TRBD1. The CDR3 contains 17 residues. Germline values: CDR1 SGHNT, CDR2 YYREEE (reference sequence). V dropped 4 bases and J dropped 4; count of bases not matched to a gene: 11. The CDR3 DNA follows: TGTGCCAGCAGCGCCGGGACAGGGGGCGCGGTGGGCACTGAAGCTTTCTTT. As protein: CASSAGTGGAVGTEAFF.

V usage is TRBV5-1 and J usage is TRBJ2-7; tentative D call: TRBD1 (6 bases). V lost 4 bases and J lost 1, with 12 bases in between. Looked up from germline, CDR1 is SGHRS and CDR2 is YFSETQ. CDR3 length equals 14 residues. The CDR3 nucleotides read TGCGCCAGCAGCGACCCCAGGGGATCCTACGAGCAGTACTTC. Residues: CASSDPRGSYEQYF. Supplemented by reference TRBV5-1 and TRBJ2-7, the full variable domain reads KAGVTQTPRYLIKTRGQQVTLSCSPISGHRSVSWYQQTPGQGLQFLFEYFSETQRNKGNFPGRFSGRQFSNSRSEMNVSTLELGDSALYLCASSDPRGSYEQYFGPGTRLTVT.

The chain carries TRBV9 and TRBJ1-4, with 9 positions matching TRBD1. Germline loops: CDR1 SGDLS, CDR2 YYNGEE. This CDR3 is built from 15 residues. V was clipped by 1 base and J by 8 bases; unmatched bases: 6. For the CDR3, the DNA is TGTGCCAGCAGCGTAAAGCCCGGGACAGGGGAAAAACTGTTTTTT. It translates to CASSVKPGTGEKLFF.

This clone was counted once. The genes are TRBV28 and TRBJ2-1; TRBD1 matches at 11 bases. CDR3 length equals 16 residues. Germline V CDR1 and CDR2: MDHEN, SYDVKM. J gave up 2 bases and V 5 bases, and 5 bases lay outside the gene matches. CDR3 sequence: CASSISGQGAYNEQFF. In DNA, the CDR3 is TGTGCCAGCAGTATATCGGGACAGGGGGCCTACAATGAGCAGTTCTTC.

The CDR3 coding sequence is TGTGCCAGCAGCTTATCGTCTAGCCTGGTTGGTGAGCAGTTCTTC. Translated, it gives CASSLSSSLVGEQFF. The V call is TRBV11-3, the J call TRBJ2-1, with D perhaps matching TRBD2 (5 bases). The ends were cut back, 2 bases at V and 9 bases at J, with 17 bases in the middle. The CDR3 consists of 15 residues. Germline V gives CDR1 SGHNT, CDR2 YENEEA.

This clone has only a few counts. The CDR3 sequence: CASRKEESVTEAFF. CDR3 DNA sequence: TGTGCCAGTCGAAAAGAGGAGTCGGTCACTGAAGCTTTCTTT. The V and J genes are TRBV19 and TRBJ1-1; D gene unclear. The CDR3 loop spans 14 amino acids. Germline-derived CDR1 and CDR2 are LNHDA and SQIVND (reference sequence). V was pared by 8 bases and J by 4 bases, with 17 bases between.

The rearrangement links TRBV21-1 to TRBJ2-3; the D call in the table, TRBD1, was not verified against the DNA. TRBV21-1 is tagged as a pseudogene. The CDR3 consists of 14 residues. CDR3 residues: CASSKMGRADTQYF. The CDR3 bases are TGTGCCAGCAGCAAAATGGGCAGGGCAGATACGCAGTATTTT.

The genes are TRBV5-1 and TRBJ2-3; the D is unclear. This CDR3 comprises 13 residues. Trimming removed 4 bases from V and 4 bases from J, with 10 bases in between. From germline, CDR1 is SGHRS and CDR2 YFSETQ. The CDR3 DNA sequence: TGCGCCAGCAGCCCCACGGGTGCAGATACGCAGTATTTT. This translates into CASSPTGADTQYF.

Only one count was recorded for this clone. This chain joins TRBV10-3 and TRBJ2-5, with TRBD2 matching 8 bases. This CDR3 contains 13 residues. The germline CDR1 and CDR2 sequences are ENHRY and SYGVKD. V was clipped by 7 bases and J by 0 bases; unmatched bases: 1. The CDR3: CAITSGYQETQYF. CDR3 nucleotide sequence: TGTGCCATCACTAGCGGGTACCAAGAGACCCAGTACTTC.

The chain recombines TRBV5-1 with TRBJ2-2; unclear D gene. CDR3 size: 11 residues. V lost 6 bases and J 5 bases, leaving 5 bases between the germline ends. The germline CDR1 and CDR2 sequences are SGHRS and YFSETQ. The CDR3 DNA follows: TGCGCCAGCACGTTTACCGGGGAGCTGTTTTTT. It translates to CASTFTGELFF.